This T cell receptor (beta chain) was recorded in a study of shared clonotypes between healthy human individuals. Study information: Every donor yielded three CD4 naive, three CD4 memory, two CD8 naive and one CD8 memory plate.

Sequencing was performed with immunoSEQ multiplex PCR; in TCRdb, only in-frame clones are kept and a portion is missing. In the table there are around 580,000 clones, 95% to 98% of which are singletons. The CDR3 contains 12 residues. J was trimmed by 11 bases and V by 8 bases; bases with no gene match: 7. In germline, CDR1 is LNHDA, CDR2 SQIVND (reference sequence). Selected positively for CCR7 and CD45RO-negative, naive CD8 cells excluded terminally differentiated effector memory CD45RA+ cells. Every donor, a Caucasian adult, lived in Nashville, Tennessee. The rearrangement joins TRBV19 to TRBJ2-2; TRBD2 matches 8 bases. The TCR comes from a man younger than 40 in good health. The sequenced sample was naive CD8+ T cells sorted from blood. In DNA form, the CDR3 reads TGTGCCAGTGGTAGCGGGATAATTGAGCTGTTTTTT. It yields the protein CASGSGIIELFF.